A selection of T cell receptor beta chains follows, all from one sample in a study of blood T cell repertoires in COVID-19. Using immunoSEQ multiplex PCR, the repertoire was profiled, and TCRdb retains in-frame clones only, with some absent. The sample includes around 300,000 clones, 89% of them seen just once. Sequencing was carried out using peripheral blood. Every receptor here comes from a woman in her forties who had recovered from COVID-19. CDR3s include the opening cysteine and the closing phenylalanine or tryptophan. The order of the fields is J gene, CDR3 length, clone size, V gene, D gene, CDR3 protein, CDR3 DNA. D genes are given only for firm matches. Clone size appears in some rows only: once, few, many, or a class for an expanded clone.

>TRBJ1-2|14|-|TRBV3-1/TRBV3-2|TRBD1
CASSHQGAGYGYTF
TGTGCCAGCAGTCACCAGGGGGCAGGCTATGGCTACACCTTC
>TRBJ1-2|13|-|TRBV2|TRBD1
CASSPGTVYGYTF
TGTGCCAGCAGCCCCGGGACAGTCTATGGCTACACCTTC
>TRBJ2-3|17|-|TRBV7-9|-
CASSLPFSGGHTDTQYF
TGTGCCAGCAGCTTACCGTTTAGCGGAGGTCACACAGATACGCAGTATTTT
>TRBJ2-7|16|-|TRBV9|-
CASSPQLRDSVGPQYF
TGTGCCAGCAGCCCCCAACTCCGGGACTCCGTCGGGCCGCAGTACTTC
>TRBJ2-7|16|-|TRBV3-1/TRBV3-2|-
CASSQGSGGNTYEQYF
TGTGCCAGCAGCCAAGGGTCCGGAGGGAATACCTACGAGCAGTACTTC
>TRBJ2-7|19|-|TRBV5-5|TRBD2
CASSSPSLAGAKSSYEQYF
TGTGCCAGCAGCTCGCCCTCCCTAGCGGGAGCGAAAAGCTCCTACGAGCAGTACTTC
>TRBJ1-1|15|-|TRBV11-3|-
CASSSMGQPNTEAFF
TGTGCCAGCAGCAGTATGGGACAACCGAACACTGAAGCTTTCTTT
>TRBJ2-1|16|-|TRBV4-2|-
CASSQEGGPPGDEQFF
TGTGCCAGCAGCCAAGAAGGCGGGCCTCCGGGGGATGAGCAGTTCTTC
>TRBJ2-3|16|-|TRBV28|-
CASSHPPGGLSDTQYF
TGTGCCAGCAGTCATCCCCCCGGTGGACTCTCAGATACGCAGTATTTT
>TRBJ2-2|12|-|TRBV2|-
CASSGQLRELFF
TGTGCCAGCAGTGGACAGCTCCGGGAGCTGTTTTTT
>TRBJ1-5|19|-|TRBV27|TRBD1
CASSALGQGGGIGNQPQHF
TGTGCCAGCAGTGCGTTGGGACAGGGGGGTGGTATTGGCAATCAGCCCCAGCATTTT
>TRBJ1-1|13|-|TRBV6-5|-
CANGGGKNTEAFF
TGTGCCAACGGGGGGGGGAAGAACACTGAAGCTTTCTTT
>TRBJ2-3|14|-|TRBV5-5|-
CASSLEQPTDTQYF
TGTGCCAGCAGCTTGGAGCAACCCACAGATACGCAGTATTTT
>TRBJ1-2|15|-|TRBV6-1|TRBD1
CASSEDRDPRYGYTF
TGTGCCAGCAGTGAGGACAGGGATCCCCGATATGGCTACACCTTC
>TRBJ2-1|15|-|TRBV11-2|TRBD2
CASSLSLAGGLEQFF
TGTGCCAGCAGCTTGAGCCTAGCGGGAGGGCTCGAGCAGTTCTTC
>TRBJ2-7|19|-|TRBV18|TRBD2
CASSPQGSSGKFGRYEQYF
TGTGCCAGCTCACCACAGGGTTCCAGCGGGAAGTTCGGTCGGTACGAGCAGTACTTC
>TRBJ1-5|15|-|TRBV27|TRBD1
CASSSGTGFGQPQHF
TGTGCCAGCAGTTCCGGGACAGGTTTCGGTCAGCCCCAGCATTTT
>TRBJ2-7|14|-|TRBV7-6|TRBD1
CASSFGQGTYEQYF
TGTGCCAGCAGCTTCGGACAGGGAACCTACGAGCAGTACTTC
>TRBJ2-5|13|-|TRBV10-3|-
CAIANPGQETQYF
TGTGCCATCGCCAATCCCGGCCAAGAGACCCAGTACTTC
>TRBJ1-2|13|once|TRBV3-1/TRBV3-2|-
CASSPQTDYGYTF
TGTGCCAGCAGCCCACAGACAGACTATGGCTACACCTTC
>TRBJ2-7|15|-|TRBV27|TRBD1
CASSLSDRGPYEQYF
TGTGCCAGCAGTCTATCAGACAGGGGGCCTTACGAGCAGTACTTC
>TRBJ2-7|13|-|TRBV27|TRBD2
CASMRAGAYEQYF
TGTGCCAGCATGAGAGCGGGAGCCTACGAGCAGTACTTC
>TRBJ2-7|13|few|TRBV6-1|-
CASSREGVFEQYF
TGTGCCAGCAGCCGCGAAGGGGTCTTTGAGCAGTACTTC
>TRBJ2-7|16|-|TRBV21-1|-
CASSELGRMSSYEQYF
TGTGCCAGCAGCGAACTGGGCCGGATGAGCTCCTACGAGCAGTACTTC
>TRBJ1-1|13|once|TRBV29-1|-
CSVVRGGNTEAFF
TGCAGCGTTGTAAGGGGAGGGAACACTGAAGCTTTCTTT
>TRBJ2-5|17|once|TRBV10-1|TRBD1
CASSEPSLQGAWETQYF
TGCGCCAGCAGTGAGCCGTCCTTACAGGGGGCGTGGGAGACCCAGTACTTC
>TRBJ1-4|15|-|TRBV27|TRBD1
CASSPPGQGNEKLFF
TGTGCCAGCAGCCCTCCCGGACAGGGTAATGAAAAACTGTTTTTT
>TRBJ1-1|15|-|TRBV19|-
CANLGDAPGDTEAFF
TGTGCCAATCTAGGCGACGCCCCGGGTGACACTGAAGCTTTCTTT
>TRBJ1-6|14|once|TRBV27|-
CASSLGGNNSPLHF
TGTGCCAGCAGTTTAGGGGGGAACAATTCACCCCTCCACTTT
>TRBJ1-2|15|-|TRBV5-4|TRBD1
CASSLGTGGADGYTF
TGTGCCAGCAGCTTGGGGACAGGGGGCGCCGATGGCTACACCTTC
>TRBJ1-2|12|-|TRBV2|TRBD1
CASQDRGYGYTF
TGTGCCAGCCAGGACAGGGGCTATGGCTACACCTTC
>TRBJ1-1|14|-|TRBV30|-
CAWTKDSKNTEAFF
TGTGCCTGGACTAAGGACAGTAAAAACACTGAAGCTTTCTTT
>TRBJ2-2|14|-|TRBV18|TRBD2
CASSPVWSGRELFF
TGTGCCAGCTCACCGGTTTGGAGCGGGAGGGAGCTGTTTTTT
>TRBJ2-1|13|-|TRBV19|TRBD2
CASSDLAGVEQFF
TGTGCCAGTAGTGATCTAGCGGGAGTTGAGCAGTTCTTC
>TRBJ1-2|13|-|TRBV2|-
CASSEVREEGYTF
TGTGCCAGCAGTGAGGTCAGGGAAGAAGGCTACACCTTC
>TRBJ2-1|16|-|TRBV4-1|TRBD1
CASSQEGQGAGWEQFF
TGCGCCAGCAGCCAAGAGGGACAGGGGGCGGGGTGGGAGCAGTTCTTC